This entry features one TCR beta chain sequence. Its antigen is as yet unknown. The data were obtained in a study of neurological immune-mediated disorders. Study-wide points: None of the CDR3 amino acid sequences of expanded clones were shared across subjects, and this suggested private repertoires in all groups.

The making of cDNA relied on 5'RACE with 10-nucleotide random UMIs. TCRdb re-derived calls from the 5' RACE reads in MiXCR, one entry per CDR3 protein. This sample has tens of thousands of distinct CDR3 sequences, with around 3.9% found just once. Looked up from germline, CDR1 is WSHSY and CDR2 is SAAADI. This CDR3 is 13 amino acids long. With 7 bases removed from V and 6 bases from J, the gap between germline ends came to 12 bases. The unsorted libraries originated from 2 million PBMCs that had been stored at -80 C. The chain uses TRBV10-2 and TRBJ2-2; D unclear. Sequencing used PBMCs. The clonotype originates from a man aged 30 to 39 with multiple sclerosis. CDR3 in DNA: TGCGCCAGCACCCGATCCGGGCCCGGGGAGCTGTTTTTT. This encodes CASTRSGPGELFF.